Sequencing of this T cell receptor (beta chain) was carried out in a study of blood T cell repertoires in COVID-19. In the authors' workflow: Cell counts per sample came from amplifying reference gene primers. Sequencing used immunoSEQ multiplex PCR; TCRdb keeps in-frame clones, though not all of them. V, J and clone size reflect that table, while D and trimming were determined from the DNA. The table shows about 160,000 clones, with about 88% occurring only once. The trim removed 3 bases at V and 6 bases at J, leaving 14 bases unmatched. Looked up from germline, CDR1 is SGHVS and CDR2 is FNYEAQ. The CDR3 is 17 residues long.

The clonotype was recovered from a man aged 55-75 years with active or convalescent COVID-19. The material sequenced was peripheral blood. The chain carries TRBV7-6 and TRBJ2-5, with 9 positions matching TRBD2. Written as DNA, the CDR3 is TGTGCCAGCAGCTTTGACGGGTGGCGGGGGGGCATGCAGACCCAGTACTTC. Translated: CASSFDGWRGGMQTQYF.